These T cell receptor beta chains were read from a single sample in a study of blood T cells in healthy people across ages. TCRdb ran MiXCR on the 5' RACE reads and lists one entry per CDR3 protein. The data show over 500,000 distinct CDR3 sequences, with more than 45% seen just once and about 13% held by the top ten. Sequenced: blood. These receptors came from a woman of 80 years or more in good health. CDR3s include the opening cysteine and the closing phenylalanine or tryptophan. The D gene is left open where the match is weak. Clone size is not always given. Where it is, it says once, few, many or a class for expanded clones.

v_gene: TRBV6-6; abundance: many; len: 14; j_gene: TRBJ2-7; d_gene: TRBD1; CDR3nt: TGTGCCAGCACCCCAGGGGGTTCCTACTACGAGCAGTACTTC; CDR3aa: CASTPGGSYYEQYF
v_gene: TRBV11-2; abundance: NA; len: 18; j_gene: TRBJ2-1; d_gene: TRBD2; CDR3nt: TGTGCCAGCAGCTTAGTTCCGCTGAGTAGCGGGGCATACGGTGAGCAGTTCTTC; CDR3aa: CASSLVPLSSGAYGEQFF
v_gene: TRBV20-1; abundance: NA; len: 15; j_gene: TRBJ2-3; d_gene: NA; CDR3nt: TGCAGTGCTGACTCTTTAGCGGAATCCACAGATACGCAGTATTTT; CDR3aa: CSADSLAESTDTQYF
v_gene: TRBV19; abundance: NA; len: 14; j_gene: TRBJ1-5; d_gene: NA; CDR3nt: TGTGCCAGTAGGGACAGCTATAGCAATCAGCCCCAGCATTTT; CDR3aa: CASRDSYSNQPQHF
v_gene: TRBV27; abundance: once; len: 16; j_gene: TRBJ2-7; d_gene: TRBD1; CDR3nt: TGTGCCAGCAGTCCATTATCCGGGACAGGGGGGTACGAGCAGTACTTC; CDR3aa: CASSPLSGTGGYEQYF
v_gene: TRBV12-3/TRBV12-4; abundance: many; len: 16; j_gene: TRBJ2-1; d_gene: TRBD1; CDR3nt: TGTGCCAGCAGGGGGGACAGGGGGCGCAACTACAATGAGCAGTTCTTC; CDR3aa: CASRGDRGRNYNEQFF
v_gene: TRBV9; abundance: few; len: 14; j_gene: TRBJ1-2; d_gene: TRBD1; CDR3nt: TGTGCCAGCAGCTCCCGGGACAGGGGGCCTGGCTACACCTTC; CDR3aa: CASSSRDRGPGYTF
v_gene: TRBV7-2; abundance: NA; len: 13; j_gene: TRBJ2-5; d_gene: NA; CDR3nt: TGTGCCAGCAGGCGGACTGGGGAAGAGACCCAGTACTTC; CDR3aa: CASRRTGEETQYF
v_gene: TRBV18; abundance: NA; len: 15; j_gene: TRBJ2-1; d_gene: NA; CDR3nt: TGTGCCAGCTCAAAAGGAGAATGGACCTACAATGAGCAGTTCTTC; CDR3aa: CASSKGEWTYNEQFF
v_gene: TRBV7-2; abundance: NA; len: 14; j_gene: TRBJ2-4; d_gene: NA; CDR3nt: TGTGCCAGCAGCTTAGACCAGCTCCAAAACATTCAGTACTTC; CDR3aa: CASSLDQLQNIQYF
v_gene: TRBV12-3/TRBV12-4; abundance: NA; len: 13; j_gene: TRBJ2-5; d_gene: NA; CDR3nt: TGTGCCGGCAGTTATGAAGAGGGGGAGACCCAGTACTTC; CDR3aa: CAGSYEEGETQYF
v_gene: TRBV9; abundance: NA; len: 17; j_gene: TRBJ2-3; d_gene: TRBD2; CDR3nt: TGTGCCAGCAGTGGACTCTCCGGGACTAACCCCACAGATACGCAGTATTTT; CDR3aa: CASSGLSGTNPTDTQYF
v_gene: TRBV4-3; abundance: once; len: 15; j_gene: TRBJ2-7; d_gene: TRBD1; CDR3nt: TGCGCCAGCAGCCAAGATCGAGGGGGCGCCTACGAGCAGTACTTC; CDR3aa: CASSQDRGGAYEQYF
v_gene: TRBV20-1; abundance: NA; len: 15; j_gene: TRBJ2-1; d_gene: TRBD2; CDR3nt: TGCAGTGCCCACCCTAGCGGGGGGTTTGGGGATGAGCAGTTCTTC; CDR3aa: CSAHPSGGFGDEQFF
v_gene: TRBV12-3/TRBV12-4; abundance: NA; len: 16; j_gene: TRBJ2-1; d_gene: NA; CDR3nt: TGTGCCAGCACCAACTACTTAGGGGTCCGTTACAATGAGCAGTTCTTC; CDR3aa: CASTNYLGVRYNEQFF
v_gene: TRBV29-1; abundance: many; len: 15; j_gene: TRBJ2-3; d_gene: NA; CDR3nt: TGCAGCGTTCAGACCGGACTACTAGGGAGAGATACGCAGTATTTT; CDR3aa: CSVQTGLLGRDTQYF
v_gene: TRBV25-1; abundance: NA; len: 15; j_gene: TRBJ2-5; d_gene: NA; CDR3nt: TGTGCCAGCAGTGATCCAGGGAGGTCGGGGGAGACCCAGTACTTC; CDR3aa: CASSDPGRSGETQYF
v_gene: TRBV2; abundance: few; len: 12; j_gene: TRBJ2-5; d_gene: NA; CDR3nt: TGTGCCAGCACCTTCGGACGAGAGACCCAGTACTTC; CDR3aa: CASTFGRETQYF
v_gene: TRBV20-1; abundance: many; len: 14; j_gene: TRBJ2-4; d_gene: TRBD2; CDR3nt: TGCAGTGCTCGCGGCGGGAGGGGGGGAAACATTCAGTACTTC; CDR3aa: CSARGGRGGNIQYF
v_gene: TRBV2; abundance: many; len: 14; j_gene: TRBJ2-1; d_gene: TRBD2; CDR3nt: TGTGCCAGCGGGAGACTAGCGGGAGAGCTTGAGCAGTTCTTC; CDR3aa: CASGRLAGELEQFF
v_gene: TRBV7-2; abundance: NA; len: 13; j_gene: TRBJ2-5; d_gene: NA; CDR3nt: TGTGTCAGCAGCTTATCGGCCGTGGAGACCCAGTACTTC; CDR3aa: CVSSLSAVETQYF
v_gene: TRBV6-6; abundance: many; len: 16; j_gene: TRBJ1-3; d_gene: NA; CDR3nt: TGTGCCAGCAGTTACCTAGAGCCGGGTGCTGGAAACACCATATATTTT; CDR3aa: CASSYLEPGAGNTIYF
v_gene: TRBV20-1; abundance: NA; len: 17; j_gene: TRBJ2-3; d_gene: TRBD2; CDR3nt: TGCAGTGCTAGGGCCCAATTAGCGGGGGACCCCTATGATACGCAGTATTTT; CDR3aa: CSARAQLAGDPYDTQYF